These 22 T cell receptor beta chains share one sample of origin, sequenced in a study of CD8 T cells in Susac syndrome. RNA totalling about 0.45 to 1 ug underwent reverse transcription with random hexamers. TCRdb reprocessed the immunoSEQ multiplex PCR reads with MiXCR, giving one entry per CDR3 protein. The table has around 190,000 distinct CDR3 sequences, roughly 95% seen once. Sample: CD4+ T cells from PBMCs. Receptors originate from a human donor in good health.

This chain connects TRBV19 to TRBJ2-3; no clear D. The germline V gene encodes CDR1 LNHDA and CDR2 SQIVND (reference sequence). Trimming shortened V by 3 bases and J by 13 bases, and 14 bases separated the two germline ends. CDR3 length equals 12 residues. The CDR3 DNA reads TGTGCCAGTAGTATGGATCGGTACCGGGAGTATTTT. Translating gives CASSMDRYREYF.

The chain joins TRBV6-2 or TRBV6-3 to TRBJ2-5; perhaps D is TRBD1 or TRBD2 (5 bases each). Germline CDR1 MNHEY, CDR2 SVGEGT. The CDR3 is made up of 12 amino acids. The V end lost 8 bases, the J end lost 0 bases, and 7 bases lay between the germline ends. The CDR3 spells CASQGDQETQYF. CDR3 coding DNA: TGTGCCAGCCAGGGAGACCAAGAGACCCAGTACTTC.

V is TRBV3-1 and J is TRBJ2-1, with 7 bases aligning to TRBD1. Trimming took 2 bases from V and 15 from J; bases not matched to a gene: 10. CDR1 is LGHDT, CDR2 YNNKEL, per germline (reference sequence). The CDR3 is made up of 13 amino acids. The CDR3 here is CASSQSPGRQGFF. CDR3 sequence (DNA): TGTGCCAGCAGCCAAAGCCCAGGGCGACAGGGGTTCTTC.

The chain recombines TRBV30 with TRBJ1-2, with unresolved D. The V and J ends lost 1 base and 1 base respectively, with 4 bases between them. CDR3 length equals 12 residues. Germline-derived CDR1 and CDR2 are GTSNPN and SVGIG (reference sequence). CDR3 in amino acids: CAWSENNYGYTF. As DNA, the CDR3 is TGTGCCTGGAGTGAAAATAACTATGGCTACACCTTC.

This clonotype was seen a single time. This chain uses TRBV5-1 with TRBJ2-3, with TRBD2 identical over 7 bases. The trim removed 4 bases at V and 5 bases at J, leaving 7 bases unmatched. CDR1 is SGHRS, CDR2 YFSETQ, per germline. The length of the CDR3 is 14 residues. The CDR3 spells CASSQTSVGDTQYF. The CDR3 nucleotides are TGCGCCAGCAGCCAAACTAGCGTGGGAGATACGCAGTATTTT.

The chain carries TRBV30 and TRBJ2-7, with unresolved D. The CDR3 covers 12 residues. V lost 1 base and J 3 bases, leaving 7 bases between the germline ends. Germline V gene lookup returns CDR1 GTSNPN and CDR2 SVGIG (reference sequence). CDR3 bases: TGTGCCTGGAGTGGAGGCAGCTACGAGCAGTACGTC. Protein: CAWSGGSYEQYV.

V and J are TRBV28 and TRBJ2-7; no clear D gene. The CDR3 contains 13 residues. Germline V gene sequence: CDR1 MDHEN, CDR2 SYDVKM. V dropped 6 bases and J dropped 2 bases, with 11 bases sitting between them. CDR3 residues: CASRPMGTYEQYV. The CDR3, as DNA: TGTGCCAGCAGGCCCATGGGTACCTACGAGCAGTACGTC.

The rearrangement uses TRBV7-9 and TRBJ2-6; D is undetermined. Trimming took 2 bases from V and 0 from J, leaving 5 bases between them. From germline, CDR1 is SEHNR and CDR2 FQNEAQ (reference sequence). The CDR3 contains 15 residues. The CDR3 nucleotides read TGTGCCAGCAGCTTACACGGCTCTGGGGCCAACGTCCTGACTTTC. It is translated as CASSLHGSGANVLTF.

The chain couples TRBV29-1 to TRBJ2-2; D may be TRBD2 (5 bases). The CDR3 consists of 13 residues. Trimming left V 5 bases short and J 0 bases short, with 7 bases between. Germline loops: CDR1 SQVTM, CDR2 ANQGSEA. The CDR3 DNA is TGCAGCGTTAGGGAGACGAACACCGGGGAGCTGTTTTTT. This translates into CSVRETNTGELFF.

The chain links TRBV18 to TRBJ1-1; no definite D call. CDR3 length: 15 amino acids. Germline values: CDR1 KGHSH, CDR2 LQKENI. Trimming pared 3 bases from V and 6 bases from J, leaving 17 bases between. The CDR3 DNA is TGTGCCAGCTCACCGACCGACCGGATGGTAGCTGAAGCTTTCTTT. This encodes CASSPTDRMVAEAFF.

This rearrangement joins TRBV27 to TRBJ2-7; 8 bases match TRBD1. Trimming took 7 bases from V and 3 from J; bases not matched to a gene: 8. This CDR3 is built from 14 residues. CDR1 and CDR2 from the germline V gene are MNHEY and SMNVEV (reference sequence). Written as DNA, the CDR3 is TGTGCCAGCACTCCGAGGACAGGGATCTACGAGCAGTACTTC. Residues: CASTPRTGIYEQYF.

The chain joins TRBV4-1 to TRBJ2-7; 13 bases are a match to TRBD2. The ends lost 1 base at V and 7 bases at J; junction bases unmatched: 1. The CDR3 length is 14 residues. Per the germline V gene, CDR1 is MGHRA and CDR2 is YSYEKL. CDR3 in amino acids: CASSQVGLAGEQYV. CDR3 DNA: TGCGCCAGCAGCCAAGTGGGACTAGCGGGAGAGCAGTACGTC.

The J gene is TRBJ1-6, the V gene TRBV20-1; D gene uncertain. There are 12 residues in the CDR3. V was cut by 2 bases and J by 9 bases, with 8 bases left in between. CDR1 is DFQATT and CDR2 is SNEGSKA in the germline V gene (reference sequence). The CDR3 spells CSARSSLSPLHF. The CDR3 DNA is TGCAGTGCTAGATCGTCACTTTCACCCCTCCACTTT.

Here the CDR3 reads CASSQSGRDDEQYF. The DNA of the CDR3 is TGCGCCAGCAGCCAATCGGGCAGGGACGACGAGCAGTACTTC. The chain couples TRBV4-3 to TRBJ2-7; TRBD1 or TRBD2 may be the D gene (5 bases each). Germline CDR1 is LGHNA and CDR2 is YSLEER. CDR3 length equals 14 residues. The ends were cut back, 2 bases at V and 5 bases at J, with 13 bases in the middle.

This sequence joins TRBV20-1 and TRBJ1-1; unclear D gene. CDR1 is DFQATT, CDR2 SNEGSKA, per germline (reference sequence). V lost 6 bases and J 1 base, leaving 9 bases between the germline ends. The CDR3 extends over 12 amino acids. CDR3 bases: TGCAGTGCGTCGACGGGGAACACTGAAGCTTTCTTT. It is translated as CSASTGNTEAFF.

The chain joins TRBV12-3 or TRBV12-4 to TRBJ1-4; a possible D gene is TRBD1 (5 bases). Trimming took 5 bases from V and 8 from J, leaving 21 bases between them. CDR3 length: 16 residues. The CDR3 is CASSRPVGSTGEKLFF. The CDR3 DNA reads TGTGCCAGCAGTCGACCTGTGGGCAGTACAGGCGAAAAACTGTTTTTT.

The chain is built from TRBV30 and TRBJ2-3; D is unclear. The CDR3 sequence is 11 residues long. V dropped 3 bases and J dropped 6 bases, with 7 bases sitting between them. CDR1 and CDR2 (germline): GTSNPN, SVGIG (reference sequence). The CDR3: CAWSLGDTQYF. The CDR3 DNA sequence: TGTGCCTGGAGCCTAGGGGATACGCAGTATTTT.

This sequence joins TRBV20-1 and TRBJ2-3; no reliable D call. The CDR3 is 12 residues long. Germline V lookup: CDR1 DFQATT, CDR2 SNEGSKA (reference sequence). The V end lost 7 bases, the J end lost 4 bases, and 12 bases lay between the germline ends. The DNA for the CDR3 is TGCAGTGGGGGTAGTAGGCCAGATACGCAGTATTTT. As protein: CSGGSRPDTQYF.

The chain is built from TRBV28 and TRBJ2-5; D is undetermined. With 6 bases removed from V and 5 bases from J, the gap between germline ends came to 19 bases. The germline V gene has CDR1 MDHEN and CDR2 SYDVKM. The length of the CDR3 is 15 residues. DNA of the CDR3: TGTGCCAGCAGCCTCCGCGGCAGAGTCCCGGAGACCCAGTACTTC. It codes for CASSLRGRVPETQYF. Based on the CDR3 plus reference TRBV28 and TRBJ2-5, the full variable domain is DVKVTQSSRYLVKRTGEKVFLECVQDMDHENMFWYRQDPGLGLRLIYFSYDVKMKEKGDIPEGYSVSREKKERFSLILESASTNQTSMYLCASSLRGRVPETQYFGPGTRLLVL.

This CDR3 is CSYRLGGTDTQYF. The CDR3 nucleotides read TGCAGCTATCGTTTGGGCGGCACAGATACGCAGTATTTT. The chain couples TRBV29-1 to TRBJ2-3; D unclear. The CDR3 has 13 residues. Trimming took off 8 bases at V and 1 base at J, with 13 bases between the two ends. The germline V gene has CDR1 SQVTM and CDR2 ANQGSEA.

The V call is TRBV7-2, the J call TRBJ2-1; D is possibly TRBD1 or TRBD2 (5 bases each). V lost 3 bases and J lost 2, with 8 bases in between. This CDR3 comprises 14 residues. The germline V gene has CDR1 SGHTA and CDR2 FQGNSA. CDR3 sequence reads: CASSFEGPYNEQFF. CDR3 nucleotides: TGTGCCAGCAGCTTTGAGGGACCCTACAATGAGCAGTTCTTC.

The chain joins TRBV29-1 to TRBJ2-7, with 8 bases fitting TRBD2. Germline lookup yields CDR1 SQVTM and CDR2 ANQGSEA. The CDR3 covers 13 residues. Germline trimming cut 6 bases from V and 2 bases from J; bases unmatched to any gene: 6. The CDR3 coding sequence is TGCAGCGTCGCTCCCGGGGGGGCCTACGAGCAGTACTTC. Translated, it gives CSVAPGGAYEQYF.